A selection of T cell receptor beta chains follows, all from one sample in a study of T cell changes during pregnancy in multiple sclerosis. Assay used: immunoSEQ multiplex PCR; TCRdb lists only in-frame clones, some missing. This sample has 70,000 to 95,000 clones, with approximately 94% found just once. The sequencing used peripheral blood, collected in the third trimester of pregnancy. The receptors come from a female donor with multiple sclerosis, enrolled in a pregnancy study. Each CDR3 is given with its conserved first and last residue. A D gene is named only where the DNA matches it firmly. Clone size is shown for a subset of rows, as once, few, many or a class of expanded clone.

V: TRBV14
D: TRBD1
size: few
J: TRBJ1-5
CDR3: CASSQEEDRPEGQPQHF
DNA: TGTGCCAGCAGCCAAGAGGAGGACAGGCCGGAAGGTCAGCCCCAGCATTTT

V: TRBV19
D: TRBD2
size: .
J: TRBJ2-1
CDR3: CASSIGTRSYNEQFF
DNA: TGTGCCAGTAGTATAGGGACTAGGTCCTACAATGAGCAGTTCTTC

V: TRBV27
D: .
size: .
J: TRBJ2-7
CDR3: CASSIAETYEQYF
DNA: TGTGCCAGCAGTATAGCGGAAACCTACGAGCAGTACTTC

V: TRBV7-9
D: TRBD2
size: .
J: TRBJ2-1
CDR3: CASSLGLAEAYNEQFF
DNA: TGTGCCAGCAGCTTGGGACTAGCGGAGGCCTACAATGAGCAGTTCTTC

V: TRBV27
D: TRBD1
size: .
J: TRBJ1-1
CDR3: CASSPGGWPNTEAFF
DNA: TGTGCCAGCAGTCCAGGGGGGTGGCCGAACACTGAAGCTTTCTTT

V: TRBV4-1
D: .
size: few
J: TRBJ1-2
CDR3: CASSQEGREDGYTF
DNA: TGCGCCAGCAGCCAAGAAGGCAGGGAGGATGGCTACACCTTC

V: TRBV9
D: .
size: once
J: TRBJ1-1
CDR3: CASSVGLPGAGTEAFF
DNA: TGTGCCAGCAGCGTAGGTCTCCCAGGGGCAGGGACTGAAGCTTTCTTT

V: TRBV9
D: .
size: once
J: TRBJ2-7
CDR3: CASSWLESSDEQYF
DNA: TGTGCCAGCAGCTGGTTAGAGAGTTCCGACGAGCAGTACTTC

V: TRBV7-6
D: .
size: .
J: TRBJ2-7
CDR3: CASSPLPRDNYEQYF
DNA: TGTGCCAGCAGCCCCCTACCCCGGGACAACTACGAGCAGTACTTC

V: TRBV9
D: .
size: .
J: TRBJ2-1
CDR3: CASSVGQGINEQFF
DNA: TGTGCCAGCAGCGTAGGTCAGGGTATCAATGAGCAGTTCTTC

V: TRBV4-1
D: TRBD1
size: .
J: TRBJ1-2
CDR3: CASSQVTDRAAYGYTF
DNA: TGCGCCAGCAGCCAAGTAACCGACAGGGCAGCCTATGGCTACACCTTC

V: TRBV5-5
D: .
size: .
J: TRBJ2-7
CDR3: CASRAGGSYEQYF
DNA: TGTGCCAGCAGGGCCGGGGGCTCCTACGAGCAGTACTTC

V: TRBV4-1
D: .
size: .
J: TRBJ1-1
CDR3: CASSQVQASNTEAFF
DNA: TGCGCCAGCAGCCAAGTACAGGCCTCGAACACTGAAGCTTTCTTT

V: TRBV7-6
D: TRBD2
size: .
J: TRBJ2-1
CDR3: CASSLRAGASYNEQFF
DNA: TGTGCCAGCAGCTTAAGGGCGGGAGCATCCTACAATGAGCAGTTCTTC

V: TRBV28
D: .
size: .
J: TRBJ2-7
CDR3: CASSPLEGSEEQYF
DNA: TGTGCCAGCAGCCCCCTTGAGGGTTCGGAAGAGCAGTACTTC

V: TRBV30
D: TRBD1
size: .
J: TRBJ2-7
CDR3: CAWSRDRGVQYF
DNA: TGTGCCTGGAGTCGGGACAGGGGGGTGCAGTACTTC

V: TRBV7-6
D: TRBD1
size: .
J: TRBJ2-5
CDR3: CASSVGQGAQGAQYF
DNA: TGTGCCAGCAGCGTGGGACAGGGGGCCCAAGGGGCCCAGTACTTC

V: TRBV6-5
D: TRBD2
size: .
J: TRBJ2-7
CDR3: CASRRAGAYEQYF
DNA: TGTGCCAGCAGGCGCGCGGGAGCCTACGAGCAGTACTTC

V: TRBV4-2
D: .
size: .
J: TRBJ1-3
CDR3: CASSQDPGGTGNTIYF
DNA: TGTGCCAGCAGCCAAGATCCGGGGGGTACGGGAAACACCATATATTTT

V: TRBV12-5
D: .
size: .
J: TRBJ1-2
CDR3: CASGSGGNYGYTF
DNA: TGTGCTAGTGGTTCCGGGGGGAACTATGGCTACACCTTC

V: TRBV28
D: .
size: .
J: TRBJ2-5
CDR3: CASSLGQGGQETQYF
DNA: TGTGCCAGCAGTTTAGGCCAGGGAGGTCAAGAGACCCAGTACTTC

V: TRBV6-5
D: .
size: .
J: TRBJ1-5
CDR3: CASSYTSGEQPQHF
DNA: TGTGCCAGCAGTTACACGTCAGGGGAGCAGCCCCAGCATTTT

V: TRBV4-3
D: TRBD2
size: .
J: TRBJ2-2
CDR3: CASSQGILASNTGELFF
DNA: TGCGCCAGCAGCCAAGGAATACTAGCGTCGAACACCGGGGAGCTGTTTTTT

V: TRBV2
D: .
size: .
J: TRBJ2-1
CDR3: CASSEPPEGSYNEQFF
DNA: TGTGCCAGCAGTGAACCTCCCGAGGGTAGCTACAATGAGCAGTTCTTC

V: TRBV7-9
D: .
size: .
J: TRBJ2-3
CDR3: CASSQSGGTQYF
DNA: TGTGCCAGCAGCCAGTCTGGGGGGACGCAGTATTTT

V: TRBV12-5
D: TRBD1
size: .
J: TRBJ2-1
CDR3: CASAVSGQGNNEQFF
DNA: TGTGCTAGTGCCGTTTCCGGACAGGGGAACAATGAGCAGTTCTTC